This T cell receptor beta chain was sequenced in a study of T-cell memory formation after mild COVID-19. The wider study: The TCR clusters were mostly specific to one donor.

Study-wide results and limits: Contracting clones, day 15 to 85, had balanced CD4/CD8, and later expanders favored CD4+.

V shed 6 bases, J shed 3 bases, and the junction held 7 bases outside the gene matches. The CDR3 length is 14 residues. From the 5' RACE reads, TCRdb called clonotypes with MiXCR, one entry per CDR3 protein. The sample records a few hundred thousand distinct CDR3 sequences, approximately 7.6% being singletons. A remark on this clonotype: What it binds is unknown.

The gene calls are TRBV12-3 or TRBV12-4 and TRBJ1-2; 7 nucleotides line up with TRBD1. Sequencing was carried out using PBMCs or a T cell subset sorted from them (not recorded which). The TCR originated in a man in his late teens or twenties who had mild COVID-19 (a few samples of this study predate the infection). Cell type and time point are not known. The CDR3, as DNA: TGTGCCAGCAGGGAAACAGGGGCCCACTATGGCTACACCTTC. As protein: CASRETGAHYGYTF.